Each of the 29 T cell receptor beta chains below was sequenced from the same sample in a study of T cell changes during pregnancy in multiple sclerosis. Sequencing was performed with immunoSEQ multiplex PCR; in TCRdb, only in-frame clones are kept and a portion is missing. In the table there are approximately 34,000 clones, 90% to 95% of which are singletons. The sequences come from CD4+ T cells from peripheral blood mononuclear cells, collected after pregnancy. Receptors were obtained from a female donor with multiple sclerosis, enrolled in a pregnancy study.

This clone was seen once. The V gene is TRBV29-1, the J gene TRBJ1-3, with no clear D. V lost 2 bases and J lost 4, with 6 bases in between. This CDR3 is built from 12 residues. From germline, CDR1 is SQVTM and CDR2 ANQGSEA. The CDR3 protein is CSVENTGNTIYF. The CDR3 DNA follows: TGCAGCGTTGAAAACACGGGAAACACCATATATTTT.

The chain employs TRBV5-1 and TRBJ2-7; D perhaps matches TRBD1 (6 bases). Germline V lookup: CDR1 SGHRS, CDR2 YFSETQ. Between the trimmed V and J ends, which lost 0 bases and 2 bases, there was a span of 12 bases. The CDR3 extends over 15 amino acids. This CDR3 is CASSLATGTPYEQYF. Written as DNA, the CDR3 is TGCGCCAGCAGCTTGGCTACAGGGACCCCCTACGAGCAGTACTTC.

The rearrangement uses TRBV28 and TRBJ2-1; 9 positions match TRBD1. Germline V gives CDR1 MDHEN, CDR2 SYDVKM. The CDR3 is 16 residues long. Germline trimming cut 8 bases from V and 3 bases from J; bases unmatched to any gene: 11. CDR3 sequence: CASLAGQGRHYNEQFF. The CDR3 DNA follows: TGTGCCAGCCTTGCGGGACAGGGCCGTCACTACAATGAGCAGTTCTTC.

The V gene is TRBV5-1, the J gene TRBJ2-2, with 8 bases lining up with TRBD2. Germline CDR1 is SGHRS and CDR2 is YFSETQ. The CDR3 is 14 residues long. Trimming at V came to 4 bases and at J to 4 bases, leaving 3 bases not matched to a gene. The CDR3 sequence: CASSAGGSTGELFF. CDR3 DNA sequence: TGCGCCAGCAGCGCGGGGGGCAGCACCGGGGAGCTGTTTTTT.

The rearrangement uses TRBV7-9 and TRBJ2-2; no definite D call. Germline V lookup: CDR1 SEHNR, CDR2 FQNEAQ (reference sequence). With 2 bases removed from V and 8 bases from J, the gap between germline ends came to 6 bases. The CDR3 has 12 amino acids. The CDR3, as DNA: TGTGCCAGCAGCTTATTTCCGGGGGAGCTGTTTTTT. Encoded protein: CASSLFPGELFF.

This clone was detected only a few times. The chain couples TRBV27 to TRBJ1-1; D is perhaps TRBD1 (5 bases). Per the germline V gene, CDR1 is MNHEY and CDR2 is SMNVEV (reference sequence). V was trimmed by 8 bases and J by 0 bases, leaving 19 bases between them. The CDR3 is 16 residues long. The DNA of the CDR3 is TGTGCCAGCTCTAGGAGCCCAGGGTTCATGAACACTGAAGCTTTCTTT. Translating it yields CASSRSPGFMNTEAFF.

This clone was recorded once. The chain employs TRBV28 and TRBJ2-2; tentatively, D is TRBD1 (7 bases). The germline gives CDR1 MDHEN, CDR2 SYDVKM. The CDR3 contains 16 residues. Trimming left V 6 bases short and J 4 bases short, with 18 bases between. CDR3 bases: TGTGCCAGCAGCTACCGGAGGGGGCGCGGCACCGGGGAGCTGTTTTTT. Protein product: CASSYRRGRGTGELFF.

J is TRBJ1-3 and V is TRBV15, with D perhaps TRBD1 (6 bases). The CDR3 has 13 amino acids. V gave up 8 bases and J gave up 2 bases, with 10 bases separating them. Germline CDR1 and CDR2: LNHNV and YYDKDF (reference sequence). CDR3 sequence reads: CATSTGPGNTIYF. DNA for the CDR3: TGTGCCACCTCGACAGGCCCTGGAAACACCATATATTTT. The full variable domain, with the rest looked up from reference TRBV15 and TRBJ1-3, is DAMVIQNPRYQVTQFGKPVTLSCSQTLNHNVMYWYQQKSSQAPKLLFHYYDKDFNNEADTPDNFQSRRPNTSFCFLDIRSPGLGDTAMYLCATSTGPGNTIYFGEGSWLTVV.

The chain combines TRBV19 with TRBJ1-3, with no clear D. V dropped 6 bases and J dropped 4 bases, with 19 bases sitting between them. Germline assignment: CDR1 LNHDA and CDR2 SQIVND (reference sequence). This CDR3 spans 16 amino acids. The DNA for the CDR3 is TGTGCCAGTAGGAAGGAGGGCTTGGTGGACGGAAACACCATATATTTT. Its protein product is CASRKEGLVDGNTIYF.

V and J are TRBV11-3 and TRBJ2-3, with a tentative D call TRBD1 (7 bases). The CDR3 loop spans 13 amino acids. V was trimmed by 4 bases and J by 8 bases, leaving 13 bases between them. Germline CDR1 is SGHNT and CDR2 is YENEEA. The CDR3 region is CASSSGGTGTQYF. The CDR3 nucleotides are TGTGCCAGCAGCTCAGGGGGGACGGGTACGCAGTATTTT.

This sequence joins TRBV11-2 and TRBJ2-2; D might be TRBD2 (5 bases). V dropped 5 bases and J dropped 6 bases, with 16 bases sitting between them. Germline lookup yields CDR1 SGHAT and CDR2 FQNNGV. The CDR3 extends over 15 amino acids. CDR3 DNA: TGTGCCAGCAGCGTCTCGGCCCGGGGTGCCGGGGAGCTGTTTTTT. It translates to CASSVSARGAGELFF.

This sequence joins TRBV6-5 and TRBJ1-2; D call uncertain. Trimming pared 6 bases from V and 1 base from J, leaving 9 bases between. The CDR3 has 13 amino acids. Germline CDR1 and CDR2: MNHEY and SVGAGI. DNA for the CDR3: TGTGCCAGCAGACCCACAGTTAACTATGGCTACACCTTC. Its translation is CASRPTVNYGYTF.

The count of this clone is one. The rearrangement uses TRBV13 and TRBJ1-1; weak D call: TRBD1 (6 bases). Germline CDR1 is PRHDT and CDR2 is FYEKMQ (reference sequence). The V end lost 3 bases, the J end lost 4 bases, and 15 bases lay between the germline ends. This CDR3 region has 15 residues. The CDR3 protein is CASSFPQGMGTEAFF. For the CDR3, the DNA is TGTGCCAGCAGCTTCCCACAGGGAATGGGCACTGAAGCTTTCTTT.

V gene TRBV18 combines with J gene TRBJ2-6, with TRBD1 as a possible D gene (5 bases). The length of the CDR3 is 15 residues. In germline, CDR1 is KGHSH, CDR2 LQKENI. With 3 bases removed from V and 2 bases from J, the gap between germline ends came to 8 bases. The CDR3 protein is CASSPGQTGANVLTF. CDR3 coding DNA: TGTGCCAGCTCACCGGGGCAGACTGGGGCCAACGTCCTGACTTTC.

The chain is built from TRBV30 and TRBJ1-2; 7 bases align to TRBD1. CDR1 is GTSNPN and CDR2 is SVGIG in the germline V gene (reference sequence). The V gene end was trimmed by 5 bases and the J gene end by 0 bases; junction bases not matched to a gene: 0. The CDR3 consists of 12 residues. CDR3 protein: CAWDRANYGYTF. The CDR3 nucleotides are TGTGCCTGGGACAGGGCTAACTATGGCTACACCTTC.

CDR3 sequence (DNA): TGTGCCAGCAGCGTAGGAGCCGGGGGCCTAGCGGGACTCAATGAGCAGTTCTTC. This gives the protein CASSVGAGGLAGLNEQFF. The chain joins TRBV9 to TRBJ2-1; 9 nucleotides match TRBD2. The CDR3 is made up of 18 amino acids. The trim removed 0 bases at V and 6 bases at J, leaving 13 bases unmatched. CDR1 and CDR2 from the germline V gene are SGDLS and YYNGEE.

This rearrangement joins TRBV7-3 to TRBJ1-1, with a tentative D call TRBD1 (6 bases). V shed 0 bases and J shed 7 bases, with 18 bases lying between them. CDR1 and CDR2 from the germline V gene are SGHTA and FQGTGA. The CDR3 loop spans 16 amino acids. Here the CDR3 DNA reads TGTGCCAGCAGCTTAACGGGAGACCGGTTACAGGGTGAAGCTTTCTTT. This translates into CASSLTGDRLQGEAFF.

The chain has TRBV5-8 and TRBJ2-6; D might be TRBD2 (5 bases). Germline V gives CDR1 SGHTS, CDR2 YDEGEE. V was pared by 5 bases and J by 3 bases, with 9 bases between. The CDR3 contains 14 residues. This CDR3 reads CASSPGNGANVLTF. The CDR3 DNA reads TGTGCCAGCAGTCCGGGGAATGGGGCCAACGTCCTGACTTTC.

This chain joins TRBV28 and TRBJ2-5; the match to TRBD2 covers 10 bases. The germline CDR1 and CDR2 sequences are MDHEN and SYDVKM. This CDR3 has 17 amino acids. Losses at the gene ends were 1 base for V and 7 bases for J; bases not matched to a gene: 12. CDR3 residues: CASSLSGLAGARGTQYF. Here the CDR3 DNA reads TGTGCCAGCAGTTTATCGGGCCTAGCGGGGGCAAGAGGGACCCAGTACTTC.

This clone has a single count. This chain connects TRBV29-1 to TRBJ1-1; D not resolved. The CDR3 spans 14 residues. Germline V gene lookup returns CDR1 SQVTM and CDR2 ANQGSEA. The ends were cut back, 7 bases at V and 1 base at J, with 16 bases in the middle. CDR3 region: CSAERVGRNTEAFF. The DNA of the CDR3 is TGCAGCGCCGAGAGGGTAGGGAGGAACACTGAAGCTTTCTTT.

The chain employs TRBV18 and TRBJ1-2; D is possibly TRBD1 (6 bases). From germline, CDR1 is KGHSH and CDR2 LQKENI. The V and J ends lost 4 bases and 4 bases respectively, with 31 bases between them. This CDR3 is 20 amino acids long. CDR3 sequence (DNA): TGTGCCAGCTCACAAGGAGGTCCGTACAGGGAAAGAGTATGGCTCTATGGCTACACCTTC. Its translation: CASSQGGPYRERVWLYGYTF.

This clone was counted a single time. V and J are TRBV7-3 and TRBJ2-3; TRBD1 matches 7 bases. The CDR3 length is 18 residues. The trim removed 5 bases at V and 5 bases at J, leaving 19 bases unmatched. The germline CDR1 and CDR2 sequences are SGHTA and FQGTGA. CDR3 loop: CASSRNPTGTASGDTQYF. The CDR3 region has the DNA TGTGCCAGCAGCCGAAATCCTACCGGGACAGCTTCGGGAGATACGCAGTATTTT.

This chain links TRBV9 with TRBJ2-2; D is undetermined. The CDR3 runs 14 residues. Germline CDR1 is SGDLS and CDR2 is YYNGEE. Trimming removed 1 base from V and 1 base from J, with 5 bases in between. CDR3 DNA sequence: TGTGCCAGCAGCGTACAAATGAACACCGGGGAGCTGTTTTTT. It yields the protein CASSVQMNTGELFF.

This chain uses TRBV10-3 with TRBJ2-3; the match to TRBD2 covers 9 bases. CDR1 and CDR2 (germline): ENHRY, SYGVKD. The length of the CDR3 is 17 residues. V lost 0 bases, J lost 4 bases, and 8 bases stayed unmatched. As DNA, the CDR3 is TGTGCCATCAGTGAGTCGGGCGCGGGAGGGCCGGCAGATACGCAGTATTTT. As protein: CAISESGAGGPADTQYF.

V is TRBV5-4 and J is TRBJ2-7, with 7 bases fitting TRBD1. CDR1 is SGHNT, CDR2 YYREEE, per germline (reference sequence). This CDR3 region has 14 residues. V lost 0 bases and J lost 5; bases outside the gene matches: 5. The CDR3 sequence: CASSLGGQGDEQYF. DNA of the CDR3: TGTGCCAGCAGCTTGGGGGGGCAGGGGGACGAGCAGTACTTC.

This chain connects TRBV18 to TRBJ2-7; 7 bases line up with TRBD1. V dropped 6 bases and J dropped 2; count of bases not matched to a gene: 7. Per the germline V gene, CDR1 is KGHSH and CDR2 is LQKENI. This CDR3 is 14 amino acids long. Here the CDR3 DNA reads TGTGCCAGCTCTCTGGACAGGCCTGCCTACGAGCAGTACTTC. Protein: CASSLDRPAYEQYF.

This sequence joins TRBV6-1 and TRBJ1-5, with D tentatively TRBD1 (5 bases). CDR3 length: 15 residues. The germline V and J ends were trimmed by 5 bases and 0 bases, with 11 bases remaining between them. Germline V CDR1 and CDR2: MNHNS, SASEGT. DNA for the CDR3: TGTGCCAGCAGTTGGGACTTCTATAGCAATCAGCCCCAGCATTTT. The encoded protein is CASSWDFYSNQPQHF.

The rearrangement joins TRBV5-1 to TRBJ1-1; TRBD1 matches 9 bases. This CDR3 region has 14 residues. Germline CDR1 reads SGHRS; CDR2 reads YFSETQ. J was trimmed by 4 bases and V by 4 bases; bases with no gene match: 5. The CDR3 sequence is CASSALQGATEAFF. The CDR3 region has the DNA TGCGCCAGCAGCGCTCTACAGGGGGCCACTGAAGCTTTCTTT.

The chain uses TRBV4-2 and TRBJ2-7; D perhaps matches TRBD1 (8 bases). The ends were cut back, 4 bases at V and 3 bases at J, with 16 bases in the middle. The CDR3 spans 15 residues. Looked up from germline, CDR1 is LGHNA and CDR2 is YNFKEQ. CDR3 DNA: TGTGCCAGCAGCCTCGACAGGGGACTAAGCTACGAGCAGTACTTC. Translation gives CASSLDRGLSYEQYF.